A selection of T cell receptor beta chains follows, all from one sample in a study of T cells in Graves' hyperthyroidism and ophthalmopathy. Via MiXCR, TCRdb re-called the multiplex PCR reads, giving one row per CDR3 protein. The sample carries about half a million distinct CDR3 sequences, around 20% recorded once. The specimen sequenced was blood. Source of these receptors: a man aged 35-49 years with Graves' ophthalmopathy. Both conserved end residues are part of each CDR3. D genes are given only for firm matches. The size entry is marked missing in some rows and otherwise reads once, few, many or a size class.

j_call clone_size v_call d_call cdr3_nt cdr3_aa
TRBJ2-7 few TRBV7-9 . TGTGCCAGCAGCTCACCGGACCGGCCATCCTACGAGCAGTACTTC CASSSPDRPSYEQYF
TRBJ2-5 many TRBV7-2 . TGTGCCAGCAGCTTAGCGTGGGACTTCACCGTTCCTCAAGAGACCCAGTACTTC CASSLAWDFTVPQETQYF
TRBJ2-7 . TRBV11-1 . TGTGCCAGCAGCTTAATCAGGGCCCACGAGCAGTACTTC CASSLIRAHEQYF
TRBJ2-7 . TRBV20-1 . TGCAGTGCTAGGACGGGGCAGGGTGCCTACGAGCAGTACTTC CSARTGQGAYEQYF
TRBJ1-2 many TRBV5-1 TRBD1 TGCGCCAGCAGCTTGGGAACAGGGGACTATGGCTACACCTTC CASSLGTGDYGYTF
TRBJ2-7 . TRBV5-1 . TGCGCCAGCAGCCCTCAGGTCCTAGGGAACGAGCAGTACTTC CASSPQVLGNEQYF
TRBJ2-1 many TRBV7-9 . TGTGCCAGCAGCCCCACGAAAGCGTGGCATGAGCAGTTCTTC CASSPTKAWHEQFF
TRBJ2-3 few TRBV20-1 . TGCAGTGCTGCCCGGGGTCCCACAGATACGCAGTATTTT CSAARGPTDTQYF
TRBJ1-3 few TRBV28 . TGTGCCAGCATACTGGGAGCGGGAAACACCATATATTTT CASILGAGNTIYF
TRBJ2-7 . TRBV29-1 . TGCAGCGTTGTAGGACGGGGAAACGAGCAGTACTTC CSVVGRGNEQYF
TRBJ1-2 . TRBV27 TRBD1 TGTGCCAGCAGTTTAAGTTACAGGGGGCGAGGAGGGGACTATGGCTACACCTTC CASSLSYRGRGGDYGYTF
TRBJ1-4 many TRBV29-1 TRBD1 TGCAGCGTTGAAGGGACAGGGGATGAAAAACTGTTTTTT CSVEGTGDEKLFF
TRBJ1-3 . TRBV5-1 . TGCGCCAGCAGCGAGGGATCCCCTGGAAACACCATATATTTT CASSEGSPGNTIYF
TRBJ1-5 few TRBV15 TRBD1 TGTGCCACCAGCTCGACAGGGTTTAGCAATCAGCCCCAGCATTTT CATSSTGFSNQPQHF
TRBJ2-1 many TRBV7-2 . TGTGCCAGCAGCTTAGAGTGGGCTGGTGAGCAGTTCTTC CASSLEWAGEQFF
TRBJ2-1 . TRBV11-2 TRBD2 TGTGCCAGCAGCTTACTAGCGGCCGAGCAGTTCTTC CASSLLAAEQFF
TRBJ2-2 few TRBV5-1 . TGCGCCAGTAGGGGCGCGGGGACGAACACCGGGGAGCTGTTTTTT CASRGAGTNTGELFF
TRBJ2-7 . TRBV11-2 TRBD2 TGTGCCAGCGGATACCCCCCTACCGGGACTAGCGGGAGTCGGGAGCAGTACTTC CASGYPPTGTSGSREQYF
TRBJ1-2 many TRBV19 . TGTGCCAGTAGTATTGAAACCATTAACTATGGCTACACCTTC CASSIETINYGYTF
TRBJ2-7 few TRBV12-3/TRBV12-4 TRBD2 TGTGCCAGCACCCCAGGAGCGGGGGCCTACGAGCAGTACTTC CASTPGAGAYEQYF
TRBJ2-7 many TRBV12-3/TRBV12-4 TRBD2 TGTGCCAGCAGACAACCGGGACTAGTAAGCGAGCAGTACTTC CASRQPGLVSEQYF
TRBJ2-1 . TRBV4-3 TRBD2 TGCGCCAGCAGCCAGACTAGCGGGGGTTCCTACAATGAGCAGTTCTTC CASSQTSGGSYNEQFF
TRBJ2-3 many TRBV3-1 . TGTGCCAGCAGCCAAGGAGCCTCAGATAGCACAGATACGCAGTATTTT CASSQGASDSTDTQYF
TRBJ2-3 many TRBV5-8 . TGTGCCAGCACCGAGGGGCGGGGACCTCCCACAGATACGCAGTATTTT CASTEGRGPPTDTQYF
TRBJ2-3 many TRBV3-1 . TGTGCCAGCAGCCAAGATCGTTTGACTTCGCAGTATTTT CASSQDRLTSQYF
TRBJ2-1 . TRBV20-1 . TGCAGTGCTAGAAATCATTCGGATGAGCAGTTCTTC CSARNHSDEQFF